This section outlines one TCR beta chain sequence together with its context. No antigen is known for it. Per-base quality was not reported, and no clone a single base away is much larger than it. This sample was included in a study of blood T cell repertoires in COVID-19 (dated by TCRdb to 2020 to 2022). With respect to the entire study: Samples from collaborators originated in the United States, Italy and Spain and spanned both the acute and convalescent phases of COVID-19. The samples were drawn from two sources: the first 160 participants of the ongoing ImmuneRACE study, and 950 to 1,500 subjects contributed by 6 global collaborators. The dataset comprised deeply sampled blood TCRbeta repertoires from subjects exposed to, actively infected with, or recovered from COVID-19. A freely available public database, intended as a resource for researchers studying the immune response to SARS-CoV-2, is where the repertoires were released. Sample metadata almost always included a de-identified subject ID, COVID-19 status, age in years and sex. HLA class I and class II types, where available, came from metadata supplied by the sample provider rather than from assay-based typing. The material from the prospective study consisted of cDNA or gDNA derived from T cells, B-cell-depleted T cells, or PBMCs. The research as a whole found: The quantity of clinical and demographic metadata differed by source and by participant and was supplied without curation.

From the cysteine up to the phenylalanine, the CDR3 has a length of 13 residues. This entry keeps only the CDR3 DNA: 39 bases, framed from base 1. V is clipped by 0 bases and J by 8 bases, and the sequence between their germline boundaries is 9 bases long. CDR1 is given as SGHNT and CDR2 as YYREEE, both from the germline V gene (reference sequence). In the prospective study, participants were roughly 18 to 100 years old, resided in 24 geographic areas of the United States, and were enrolled through a virtual design. In the prospective study, cohorts were assigned on the basis of participant-reported clinical history obtained from a screening survey and a study questionnaire. Each participant in the prospective study had whole blood, serum and a nasopharyngeal or oropharyngeal swab collected by mobile phlebotomists. Participants in the prospective study had the option to provide additional blood draws and questionnaires over a 2-month period. Before DNA extraction, blood samples from the prospective study were shipped at room temperature or frozen.

TCRbeta CDR3 regions were amplified from genomic DNA by means of the immunoSEQ Assay, a bias-controlled multiplex PCR. As for the authors' bioinformatics: The number of nucleated cells in each sample was estimated by amplification of reference gene primers within the assay. Sequence reads were collapsed and filtered to measure the absolute abundance of every unique TCRbeta CDR3 rearrangement. For each sample, productive Simpson clonality was calculated by taking the square root of Simpson's diversity index across productive rearrangements. Drawn from immuneACCESS, this table holds only the in-frame rearrangements with V and J called that TCRdb kept. Clones are partly lost; checked studies trace under half to an unresolved V gene and leave the rest unexplained. D and trimming were read from the DNA, whereas the V and J calls and clone size are those reported in that table. This sample holds approximately 250,000 clones; 75% to 90% were observed only once. Roughly 4.3% of the sample comes from the top ten.

The sequence was obtained from a woman aged 30 to 39 with acute COVID-19. The sample was PBMCs or T cells enriched from blood (not recorded which). The V and J segments used are TRBV5-4 and TRBJ1-3; 6 matching bases give a weak D call of TRBD1. The nucleotide sequence reads as follows: TGTGCCAGCAGCTTGGGAGGGGGAGACACCATATATTTT. This encodes CASSLGGGDTIYF.